One TCR beta chain is described in this entry. Its antigen remains unknown. The CDR3 is made up of 15 amino acids. Germline V lookup: CDR1 LGHNA, CDR2 YNFKEQ. Trimming took off 1 base at V and 0 bases at J, with 6 bases between the two ends. The PCR had 60 Vbeta and 13 Jbeta primers. This table comes from immunoSEQ multiplex PCR, and its TCRdb copy is limited to in-frame clones, with some not included. The profile shows about 140,000 clones, roughly three quarters of them singletons. This record comes from a study of cytomegalovirus exposure and HLA in healthy donors. In the study overall: Samples from HLA-typed donors yielded about 85 million unique TCRs in an early data release. Most genotyped donors, 65% to 90% of 398, had Caucasian-associated genetic ancestry. Whole-study findings and limits: Presence/absence comparisons presumed near-even sequencing depth among donors.

The sample consisted of PBMCs. The TCR comes from a man younger than 35 in good health and CMV-seronegative. This rearrangement joins TRBV4-2 to TRBJ1-4; D is unclear. Written as DNA, the CDR3 is TGTGCCAGCAGCCAAGGTCCTACAACTAATGAAAAACTGTTTTTT. Its protein is CASSQGPTTNEKLFF.